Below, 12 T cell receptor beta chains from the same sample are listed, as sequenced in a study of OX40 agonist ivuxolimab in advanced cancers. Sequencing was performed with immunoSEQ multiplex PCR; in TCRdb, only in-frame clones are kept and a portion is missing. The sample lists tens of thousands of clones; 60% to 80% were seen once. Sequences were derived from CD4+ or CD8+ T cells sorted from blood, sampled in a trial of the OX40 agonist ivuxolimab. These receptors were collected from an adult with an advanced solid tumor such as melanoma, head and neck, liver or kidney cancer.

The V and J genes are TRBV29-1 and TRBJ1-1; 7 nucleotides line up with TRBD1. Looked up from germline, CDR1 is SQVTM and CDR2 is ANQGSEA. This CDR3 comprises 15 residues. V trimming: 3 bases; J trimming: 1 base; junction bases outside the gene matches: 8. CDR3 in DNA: TGCAGCGTTGACCGGGACAGTAACCGGAACACTGAAGCTTTCTTT. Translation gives CSVDRDSNRNTEAFF.

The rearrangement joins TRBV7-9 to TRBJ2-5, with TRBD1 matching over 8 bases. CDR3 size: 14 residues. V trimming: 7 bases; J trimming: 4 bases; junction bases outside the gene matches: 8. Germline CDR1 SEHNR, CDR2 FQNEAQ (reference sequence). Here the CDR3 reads CASMATGGTETQYF. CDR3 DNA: TGTGCCAGCATGGCAACAGGGGGGACAGAGACCCAGTACTTC.

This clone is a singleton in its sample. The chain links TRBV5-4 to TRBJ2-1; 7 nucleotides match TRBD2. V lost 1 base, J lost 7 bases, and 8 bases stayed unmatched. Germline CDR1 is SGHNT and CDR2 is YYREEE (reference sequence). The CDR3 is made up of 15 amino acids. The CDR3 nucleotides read TGTGCCAGCAGCTTGCTCGGCGGGAGAGGTAATGAGCAGTTCTTC. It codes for CASSLLGGRGNEQFF.

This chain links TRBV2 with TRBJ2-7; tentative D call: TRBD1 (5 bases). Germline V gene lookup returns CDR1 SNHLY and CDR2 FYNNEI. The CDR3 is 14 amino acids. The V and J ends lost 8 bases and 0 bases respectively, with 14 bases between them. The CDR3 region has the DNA TGTGCCAGCGGTGCTGCAGGGAACTCCTACGAGCAGTACTTC. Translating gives CASGAAGNSYEQYF.

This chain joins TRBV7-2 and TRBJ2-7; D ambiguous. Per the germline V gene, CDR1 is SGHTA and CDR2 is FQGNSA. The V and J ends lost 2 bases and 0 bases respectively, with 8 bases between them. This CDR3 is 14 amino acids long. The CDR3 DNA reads TGTGCCAGCAGCTTAACCCTTTCCTCCTACGAGCAGTACTTC. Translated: CASSLTLSSYEQYF.

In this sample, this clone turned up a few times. DNA for the CDR3: TGTGCCAGCAGCTCAACTGGGGGGGGGCACAATGAGCAGTTCTTC. This gives the protein CASSSTGGGHNEQFF. The rearrangement links TRBV5-4 to TRBJ2-1; TRBD2 might be the D (7 bases). Trimming removed 3 bases from V and 5 bases from J, with 15 bases in between. Per germline, CDR1 SGHNT and CDR2 YYREEE (reference sequence). CDR3 size: 15 residues.

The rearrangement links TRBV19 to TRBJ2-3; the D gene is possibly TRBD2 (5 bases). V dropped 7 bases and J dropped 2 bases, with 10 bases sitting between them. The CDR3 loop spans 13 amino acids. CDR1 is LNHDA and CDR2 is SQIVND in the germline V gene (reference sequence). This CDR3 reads CASKSDYTDTQYF. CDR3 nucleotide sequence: TGTGCCAGTAAATCCGACTACACAGATACGCAGTATTTT.

The CDR3 sequence is CSVARTGSDTEAFF. Written as DNA, the CDR3 is TGCAGCGTAGCACGAACAGGGTCCGACACTGAAGCTTTCTTT. V usage is TRBV29-1 and J usage is TRBJ1-1; TRBD1 might be the D (6 bases). V was trimmed by 6 bases and J by 3 bases, leaving 17 bases between them. The CDR3 loop spans 14 amino acids. Germline V gives CDR1 SQVTM, CDR2 ANQGSEA.

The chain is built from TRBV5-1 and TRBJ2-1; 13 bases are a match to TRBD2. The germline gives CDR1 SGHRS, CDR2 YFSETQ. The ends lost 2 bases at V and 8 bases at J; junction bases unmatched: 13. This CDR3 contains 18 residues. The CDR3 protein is CASSFIPYGLAGAHEQFF. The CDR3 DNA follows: TGCGCCAGCAGCTTTATACCTTACGGACTAGCGGGAGCACATGAGCAGTTCTTC. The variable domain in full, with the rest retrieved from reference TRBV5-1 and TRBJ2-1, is KAGVTQTPRYLIKTRGQQVTLSCSPISGHRSVSWYQQTPGQGLQFLFEYFSETQRNKGNFPGRFSGRQFSNSRSEMNVSTLELGDSALYLCASSFIPYGLAGAHEQFFGPGTRLTVL.

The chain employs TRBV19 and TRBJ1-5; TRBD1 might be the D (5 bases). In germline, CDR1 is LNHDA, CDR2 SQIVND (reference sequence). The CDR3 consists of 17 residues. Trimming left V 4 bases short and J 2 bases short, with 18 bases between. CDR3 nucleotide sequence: TGTGCCAGTAGTACCGGACAACCGGGACCCGGCAATCAGCCCCAGCATTTT. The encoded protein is CASSTGQPGPGNQPQHF.

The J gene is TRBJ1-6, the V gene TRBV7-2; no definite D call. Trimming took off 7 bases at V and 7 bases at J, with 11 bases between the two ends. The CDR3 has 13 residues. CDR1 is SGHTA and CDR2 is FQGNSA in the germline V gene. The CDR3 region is CASTQLENSPLHF. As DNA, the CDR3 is TGTGCCAGCACGCAACTCGAGAATTCACCCCTCCACTTT.

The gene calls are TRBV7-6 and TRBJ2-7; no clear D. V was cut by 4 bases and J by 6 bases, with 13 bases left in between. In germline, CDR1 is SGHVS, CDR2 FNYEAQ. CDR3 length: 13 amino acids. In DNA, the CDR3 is TGTGCCAGCAGCTCACCTGCTGCCGGCGAGCAGTACTTC. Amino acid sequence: CASSSPAAGEQYF.